This TCR beta chain was recorded in a study of blood T cell repertoires in COVID-19. Study details: Acute and convalescent COVID-19 specimens originated in the United States, Italy and Spain.

Clones were read by immunoSEQ multiplex PCR, and TCRdb kept only the in-frame ones, dropping some. The sample lists 200,000 to 300,000 clones, 88% seen once, with roughly 0.8% in the top ten. The source material was peripheral blood. The TCR sequence derives from a woman aged 25 to 39 with acute or convalescent COVID-19.

The CDR3 protein is CASSSGDVGELFF. The CDR3 DNA sequence: TGCGCCAGCAGCTCCGGGGATGTCGGGGAGCTGTTTTTT. The chain uses TRBV5-1 and TRBJ2-2, with TRBD2 as a possible D gene (5 bases). The ends were cut back, 3 bases at V and 7 bases at J, with 10 bases in the middle. The CDR3 is 13 residues long. CDR1 is SGHRS, CDR2 YFSETQ, per germline.